This entry concerns a single T cell receptor beta chain. The record originates from a study of ipilimumab plus nivolumab after autologous stem cell transplantation. Turning to the study itself: A median of roughly eight nivolumab and 5 ipilimumab doses were given.

The method was immunoSEQ multiplex PCR; TCRdb's version includes in-frame clones alone and lacks a portion of them. The table lists 15,000 to 20,000 clones, 65% to 80% of them singletons. The TCR comes from a male donor with diffuse large B-cell lymphoma. The source was PBMCs, collected in a trial of ipilimumab plus nivolumab as post-transplant consolidation.

The CDR3 sequence: CASGLGLDGTEAFF. In DNA, the CDR3 is TGTGCTAGTGGCCTGGGGCTCGACGGCACTGAAGCTTTCTTT. This rearrangement joins TRBV12-5 to TRBJ1-1; a possible D gene is TRBD1 (5 bases). The CDR3 length is 14 residues. Deletions cut 6 bases from V and 4 bases from J, with 15 bases between. Germline-derived CDR1 and CDR2 are LGHNT and FRNRAP.